Listed below are T cell receptor beta chains from one sample, sequenced in a study of T cell repertoires in aging, cancer and after chemotherapy. A single record per CDR3 protein comes from TCRdb applying MiXCR to the multiplex PCR reads. Of 9,500 to 13,000 distinct CDR3 sequences listed, around a quarter are singletons. The material sequenced was blood. These receptors were taken from a human donor in good health. Both conserved end residues are part of each CDR3. Each record gives: CDR3 protein, CDR3 DNA, D gene, J gene, V gene, clone size. D genes are given only for firm matches. Size values are once, few and many counts, or a class for expanded clones, and some rows have none.

CDR3: CSARTTRSQETQYF; DNA: TGCAGTGCTAGAACTACAAGGTCGCAAGAGACCCAGTACTTC; D: -; J: TRBJ2-5; V: TRBV20-1; size: few
CDR3: CASNGLTEAFF; DNA: TGTGCCAGCAATGGTCTTACTGAAGCTTTCTTT; D: -; J: TRBJ1-1; V: TRBV12-3/TRBV12-4; size: -
CDR3: CASSTGTPRLFF; DNA: TGTGCCAGCAGCACCGGGACACCGAGACTGTTTTTT; D: -; J: TRBJ1-4; V: TRBV12-3/TRBV12-4; size: -
CDR3: CASSIAPGMNTEAFF; DNA: TGTGCCAGTAGTATAGCCCCCGGGATGAACACTGAAGCTTTCTTT; D: -; J: TRBJ1-1; V: TRBV19; size: few
CDR3: CASSLVRDSNQPQHF; DNA: TGTGCCAGCAGCTTAGTACGGGATAGCAATCAGCCCCAGCATTTT; D: -; J: TRBJ1-5; V: TRBV7-2; size: medium-sized
CDR3: CASKGQGVVEKLFF; DNA: TGTGCCAGCAAAGGACAGGGGGTGGTTGAAAAACTGTTTTTT; D: TRBD1; J: TRBJ1-4; V: TRBV6-5; size: medium-sized
CDR3: CASSLPSIAGGLYEQYF; DNA: TGTGCCAGCAGTTTACCCTCCATAGCGGGAGGGCTCTACGAGCAGTACTTC; D: TRBD2; J: TRBJ2-7; V: TRBV28; size: -
CDR3: CASSKGQNSNQPQHF; DNA: TGTGCCAGCTCAAAGGGGCAGAATAGCAATCAGCCCCAGCATTTT; D: -; J: TRBJ1-5; V: TRBV18; size: -
CDR3: CASSRDSYQPQHF; DNA: TGTGCCAGCAGCCGTGACAGCTATCAGCCCCAGCATTTT; D: -; J: TRBJ1-5; V: TRBV5-1; size: few
CDR3: CASSGTGRWETQYF; DNA: TGTGCCAGCAGTGGGACAGGGCGGTGGGAGACCCAGTACTTC; D: TRBD1; J: TRBJ2-5; V: TRBV6-5; size: medium-sized
CDR3: CASRGTGSLTEQYF; DNA: TGTGCCAGCAGGGGGACAGGGTCTCTTACGGAGCAGTACTTC; D: TRBD1; J: TRBJ2-7; V: TRBV28; size: -
CDR3: CASSLGASGAYNEQFF; DNA: TGCGCCAGCAGCCTCGGGGCTAGCGGGGCCTACAATGAGCAGTTCTTC; D: TRBD2; J: TRBJ2-1; V: TRBV4-1; size: -
CDR3: CASSSPGGGPNGYTF; DNA: TGTGCCAGCAGCTCCCCTGGGGGTGGGCCAAATGGCTACACCTTC; D: -; J: TRBJ1-2; V: TRBV5-4; size: medium-sized
CDR3: CASSGSPASYTEAFF; DNA: TGTGCCAGCAGCGGGAGTCCAGCGTCTTACACTGAAGCTTTCTTT; D: -; J: TRBJ1-1; V: TRBV28; size: few
CDR3: CSSMVWATTSTDTQYF; DNA: TGCAGCTCAATGGTCTGGGCGACAACTAGCACAGATACGCAGTATTTT; D: -; J: TRBJ2-3; V: TRBV29-1; size: few
CDR3: CASSIWRGSRDTDTQYF; DNA: TGTGCCAGCAGCATATGGAGGGGGAGCCGAGACACAGATACGCAGTATTTT; D: -; J: TRBJ2-3; V: TRBV28; size: -
CDR3: CASRDLGVGYEQYF; DNA: TGCGCCAGCAGGGATTTGGGAGTAGGTTACGAGCAGTACTTC; D: -; J: TRBJ2-7; V: TRBV5-1; size: -
CDR3: CASSSVGWANEQYF; DNA: TGCGCCAGCAGCTCGGTAGGGTGGGCCAACGAGCAGTACTTC; D: -; J: TRBJ2-7; V: TRBV5-1; size: few
CDR3: CAWDRSGVAKNIQYF; DNA: TGTGCCTGGGACCGGTCGGGGGTAGCCAAAAACATTCAGTACTTC; D: -; J: TRBJ2-4; V: TRBV30; size: -
CDR3: CASSLPGDYGYTF; DNA: TGTGCCAGCAGCTTGCCAGGGGACTATGGCTACACCTTC; D: -; J: TRBJ1-2; V: TRBV5-4; size: -